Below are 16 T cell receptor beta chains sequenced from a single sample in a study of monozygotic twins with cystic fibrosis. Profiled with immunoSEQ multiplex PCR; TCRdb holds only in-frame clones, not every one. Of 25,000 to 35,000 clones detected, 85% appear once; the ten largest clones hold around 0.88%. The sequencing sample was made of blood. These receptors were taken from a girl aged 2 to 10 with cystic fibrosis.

CDR3 region: CAWRGTSGRASISYNEQFF. The CDR3 DNA sequence: TGTGCCTGGAGGGGGACTAGCGGGAGGGCCAGCATTTCCTACAATGAGCAGTTCTTC. J is TRBJ2-1 and V is TRBV30; 16 bases fit TRBD2. The CDR3 spans 19 residues. Trimming removed 3 bases from V and 1 base from J; junction bases left unmatched: 9. Germline-derived CDR1 and CDR2 are GTSNPN and SVGIG (reference sequence). The variable domain in full, with the rest retrieved from reference TRBV30 and TRBJ2-1, is SQTIHQWPATLVQPVGSPLSLECTVEGTSNPNLYWYRQAAGRGLQLLFYSVGIGQISSEVPQNLSASRPQDRQFILSSKKLLLSDSGFYLCAWRGTSGRASISYNEQFFGPGTRLTVL.

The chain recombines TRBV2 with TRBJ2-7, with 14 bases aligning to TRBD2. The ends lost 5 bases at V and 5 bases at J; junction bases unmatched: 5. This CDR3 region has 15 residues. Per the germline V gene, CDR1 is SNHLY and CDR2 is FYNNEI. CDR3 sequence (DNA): TGTGCCAGCAGTAAATCGGGACTAGCGGGAGACGAGCAGTACTTC. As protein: CASSKSGLAGDEQYF.

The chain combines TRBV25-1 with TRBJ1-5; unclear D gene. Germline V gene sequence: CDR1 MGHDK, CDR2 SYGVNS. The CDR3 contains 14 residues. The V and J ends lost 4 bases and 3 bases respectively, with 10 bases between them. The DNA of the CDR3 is TGTGCCAGCAGTGGCGGACGGAACAATCAGCCCCAGCATTTT. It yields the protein CASSGGRNNQPQHF.

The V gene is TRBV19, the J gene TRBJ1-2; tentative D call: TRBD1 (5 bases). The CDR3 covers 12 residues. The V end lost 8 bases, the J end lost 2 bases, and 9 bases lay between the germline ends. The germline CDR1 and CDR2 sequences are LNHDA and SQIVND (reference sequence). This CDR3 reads CASQDKNYGYTF. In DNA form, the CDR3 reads TGTGCCAGTCAGGACAAGAACTATGGCTACACCTTC.

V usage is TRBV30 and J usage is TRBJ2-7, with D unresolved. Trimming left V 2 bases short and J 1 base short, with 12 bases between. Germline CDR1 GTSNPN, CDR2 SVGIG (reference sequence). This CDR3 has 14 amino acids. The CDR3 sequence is CAWSTADRSYEQYF. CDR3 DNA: TGTGCCTGGAGTACGGCAGATAGGTCCTACGAGCAGTACTTC.

The CDR3 loop reads CSARRDNEQFF. The CDR3 DNA follows: TGCAGTGCACGACGGGACAATGAGCAGTTCTTC. The chain couples TRBV20-1 to TRBJ2-1; D ambiguous. CDR1 and CDR2 from the germline V gene are DFQATT and SNEGSKA (reference sequence). The CDR3 contains 11 residues. Trimming removed 6 bases from V and 5 bases from J, with 8 bases in between.

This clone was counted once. The CDR3 loop is CASSQSGSLSYEQYF. The DNA for the CDR3 is TGTGCCAGCAGCCAGAGCGGGAGTCTGTCCTACGAGCAGTACTTC. This chain connects TRBV9 to TRBJ2-7; 8 positions match TRBD2. With 4 bases clipped from V and 1 base from J, the junction kept 7 bases outside the gene matches. The germline gives CDR1 SGDLS, CDR2 YYNGEE. The length of the CDR3 is 15 residues.

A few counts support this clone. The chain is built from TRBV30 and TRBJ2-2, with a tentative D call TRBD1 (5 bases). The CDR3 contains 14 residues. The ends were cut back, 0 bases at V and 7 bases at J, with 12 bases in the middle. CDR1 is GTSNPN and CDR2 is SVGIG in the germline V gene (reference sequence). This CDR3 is CAWSVRQSDGELFF. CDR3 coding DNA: TGTGCCTGGAGTGTCCGACAGTCCGACGGGGAGCTGTTTTTT. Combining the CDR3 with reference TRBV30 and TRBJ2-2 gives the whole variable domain SQTIHQWPATLVQPVGSPLSLECTVEGTSNPNLYWYRQAAGRGLQLLFYSVGIGQISSEVPQNLSASRPQDRQFILSSKKLLLSDSGFYLCAWSVRQSDGELFFGEGSRLTVL.

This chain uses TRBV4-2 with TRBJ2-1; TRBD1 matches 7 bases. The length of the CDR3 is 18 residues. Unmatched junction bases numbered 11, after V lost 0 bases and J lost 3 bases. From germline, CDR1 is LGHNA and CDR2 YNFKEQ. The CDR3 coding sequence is TGTGCCAGCAGCCAAGATCGATGGAACAGGGGAAACTACAATGAGCAGTTCTTC. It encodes CASSQDRWNRGNYNEQFF.

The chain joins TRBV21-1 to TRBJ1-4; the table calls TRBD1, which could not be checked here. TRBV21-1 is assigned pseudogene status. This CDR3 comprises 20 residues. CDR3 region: CASTSSQPGKQGLYHEKLFF. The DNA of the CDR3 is TGTGCCAGCACCTCATCTCAGCCCGGGAAACAGGGGCTCTACCATGAAAAACTGTTTTTT.

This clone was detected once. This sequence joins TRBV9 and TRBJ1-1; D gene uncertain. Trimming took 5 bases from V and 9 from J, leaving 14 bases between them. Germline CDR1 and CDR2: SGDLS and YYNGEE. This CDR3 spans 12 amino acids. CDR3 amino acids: CASSEAGRKAFF. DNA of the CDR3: TGTGCCAGCAGTGAAGCCGGACGTAAAGCTTTCTTT.

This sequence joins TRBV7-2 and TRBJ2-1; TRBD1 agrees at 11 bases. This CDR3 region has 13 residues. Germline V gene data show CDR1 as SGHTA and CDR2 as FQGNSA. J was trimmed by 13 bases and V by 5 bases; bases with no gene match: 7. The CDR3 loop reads CASSTRTGGDQFF. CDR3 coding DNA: TGTGCCAGCAGCACCCGGACAGGGGGCGATCAGTTCTTC.

CDR3 sequence (DNA): TGTGCCAGCAGCTTGTATAGGCAGGGCCGGCAAGAGACCCAGTACTTC. Translating it yields CASSLYRQGRQETQYF. The gene calls are TRBV7-9 and TRBJ2-5; possible D gene TRBD1, 5 bases. Germline-derived CDR1 and CDR2 are SEHNR and FQNEAQ (reference sequence). The CDR3 has 16 residues. Trimming stripped 3 bases from V and 2 bases from J, with 16 bases between.

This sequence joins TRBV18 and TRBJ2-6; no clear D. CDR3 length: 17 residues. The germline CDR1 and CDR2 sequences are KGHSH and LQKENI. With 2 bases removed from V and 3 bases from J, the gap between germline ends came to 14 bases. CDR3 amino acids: CASSPTFGDGGANVLTF. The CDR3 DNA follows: TGTGCCAGCTCACCAACTTTTGGGGATGGTGGGGCCAACGTCCTGACTTTC.

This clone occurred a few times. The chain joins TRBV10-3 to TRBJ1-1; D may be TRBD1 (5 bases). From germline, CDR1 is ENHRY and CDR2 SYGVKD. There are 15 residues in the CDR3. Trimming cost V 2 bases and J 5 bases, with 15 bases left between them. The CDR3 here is CAISETSRGVTEAFF. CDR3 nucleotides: TGTGCCATCAGTGAGACCTCCAGAGGGGTAACTGAAGCTTTCTTT.

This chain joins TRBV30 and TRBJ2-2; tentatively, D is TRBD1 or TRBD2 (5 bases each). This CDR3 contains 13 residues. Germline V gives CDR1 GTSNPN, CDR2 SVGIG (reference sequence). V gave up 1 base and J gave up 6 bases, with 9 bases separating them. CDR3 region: CAWSALGAGELFF. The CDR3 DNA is TGTGCCTGGAGTGCCTTGGGGGCCGGGGAGCTGTTTTTT.